This T cell receptor beta chain comes out of a study of blood T cell repertoires in COVID-19. The table came from immunoSEQ multiplex PCR; TCRdb's copy has only in-frame clones and leaves some out. The sample yields more than 20,000 clones, roughly three quarters seen once. Specimen: peripheral blood. This sequence was found in a man aged 80 or over with active or convalescent COVID-19.

The CDR3 is CASSFGGTVYTDTQYF. The CDR3 DNA follows: TGTGCCAGCAGCTTTGGCGGGACCGTGTACACAGATACGCAGTATTTT. The chain links TRBV11-2 to TRBJ2-3; a weak D match, TRBD2 (6 bases). The V gene lost 3 bases and the J gene lost 2 bases, with 15 bases spanning the gap. The CDR3 sequence is 16 residues long. Germline V gene data show CDR1 as SGHAT and CDR2 as FQNNGV.